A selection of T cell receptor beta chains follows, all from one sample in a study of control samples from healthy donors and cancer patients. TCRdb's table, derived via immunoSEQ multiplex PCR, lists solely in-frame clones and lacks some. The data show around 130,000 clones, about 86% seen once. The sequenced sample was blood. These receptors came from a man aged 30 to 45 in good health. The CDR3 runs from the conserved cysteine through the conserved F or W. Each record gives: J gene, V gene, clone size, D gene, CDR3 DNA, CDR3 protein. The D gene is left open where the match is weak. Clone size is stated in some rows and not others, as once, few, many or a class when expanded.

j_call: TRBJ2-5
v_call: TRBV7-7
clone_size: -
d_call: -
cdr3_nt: TGTGCCAGCAGCTTACTCAGGACACTGGAGACCCAGTACTTC
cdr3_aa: CASSLLRTLETQYF

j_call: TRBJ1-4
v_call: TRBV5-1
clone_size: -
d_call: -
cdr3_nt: TGCGCCAGCAAAAACGGGACGCGGAATGAAAAACTGTTTTTT
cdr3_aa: CASKNGTRNEKLFF

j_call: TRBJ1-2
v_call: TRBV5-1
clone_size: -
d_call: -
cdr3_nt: TGCGCCAGCAGCTTGGGACAGAGCTATGGCTACACCTTC
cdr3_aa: CASSLGQSYGYTF

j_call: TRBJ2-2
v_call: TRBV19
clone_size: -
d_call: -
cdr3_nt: TGTGCCAGTCAGGACACCAACAAGGCCGGGGAGCTGTTTTTT
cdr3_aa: CASQDTNKAGELFF

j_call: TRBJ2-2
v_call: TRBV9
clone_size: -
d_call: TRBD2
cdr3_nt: TGTGCCAGCAGCGTTCTAGCGGGTGCCAACACCGGGGAGCTGTTTTTT
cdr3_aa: CASSVLAGANTGELFF

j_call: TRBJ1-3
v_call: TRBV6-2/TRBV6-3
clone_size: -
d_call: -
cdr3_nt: TGTGCCAGCACCCCGACAGCTGGAAACACCATATATTTT
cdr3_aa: CASTPTAGNTIYF

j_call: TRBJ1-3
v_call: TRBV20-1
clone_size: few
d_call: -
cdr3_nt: TGCAGTGCTAGTCCGCAGAGCTCTGGAAACACCATATATTTT
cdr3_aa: CSASPQSSGNTIYF

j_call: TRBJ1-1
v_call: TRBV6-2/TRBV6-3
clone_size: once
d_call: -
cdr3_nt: TGTGCCAGCAGTTACACCGTGACAGAGGTGAACACTGAAGCTTTCTTT
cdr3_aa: CASSYTVTEVNTEAFF

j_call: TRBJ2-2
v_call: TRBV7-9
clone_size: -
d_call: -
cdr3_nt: TGTGCCAGCAGCTCCACGGACGGCTCCCTTCCCAACACCGGGGAGCTGTTTTTT
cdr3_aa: CASSSTDGSLPNTGELFF

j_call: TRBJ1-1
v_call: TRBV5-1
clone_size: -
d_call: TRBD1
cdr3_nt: TGCGCCAGCAGCTTGGTTATAGGACAGGGGGCGAACACTGAAGCTTTCTTT
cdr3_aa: CASSLVIGQGANTEAFF

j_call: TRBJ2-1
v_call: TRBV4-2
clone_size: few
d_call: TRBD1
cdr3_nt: TGTGCCAGCAGCCAAGGGGACAGCTACAATGAGCAGTTCTTC
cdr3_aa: CASSQGDSYNEQFF

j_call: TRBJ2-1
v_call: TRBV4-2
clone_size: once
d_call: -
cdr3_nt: TGTGCCAGCAGAGGTAGCGGTAGCTCCTACAATGAGCAGTTCTTC
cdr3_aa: CASRGSGSSYNEQFF

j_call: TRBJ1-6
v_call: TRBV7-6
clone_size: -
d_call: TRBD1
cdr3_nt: TGTGCCAGCAGCCCTGACAGGGGGGATTCACCCCTCCACTTT
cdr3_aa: CASSPDRGDSPLHF

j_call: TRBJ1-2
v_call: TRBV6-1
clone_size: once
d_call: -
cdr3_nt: TGTGCCAGCAGTGACAGGGACCTCTATGGCTACACCTTC
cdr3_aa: CASSDRDLYGYTF

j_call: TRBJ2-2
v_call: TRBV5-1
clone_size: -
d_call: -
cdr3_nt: TGCGCCAGCGGCCTCTCAGGGATTAACACCGGGGAGCTGTTTTTT
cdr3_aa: CASGLSGINTGELFF

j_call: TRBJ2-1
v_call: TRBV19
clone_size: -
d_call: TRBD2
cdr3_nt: TGTGCCAGTAGTCGGGGGACTAGCGGCAATGAGCAGTTCTTC
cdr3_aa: CASSRGTSGNEQFF

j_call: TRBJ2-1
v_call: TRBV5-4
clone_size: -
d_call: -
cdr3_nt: TGTGCCAGCAGCTTGGGCTCCTACAATGAGCAGTTCTTC
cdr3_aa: CASSLGSYNEQFF

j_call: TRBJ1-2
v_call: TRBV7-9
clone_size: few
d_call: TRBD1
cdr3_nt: TGTGCCAGCAGCCGGCTTCGGACAGGGGTCCACTTGACCTATGGCTACACCTTC
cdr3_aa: CASSRLRTGVHLTYGYTF

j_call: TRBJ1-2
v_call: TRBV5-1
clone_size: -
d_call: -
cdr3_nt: TGCGCCAGCAGCTACCAAGGAGATGGCTACACCTTC
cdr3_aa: CASSYQGDGYTF

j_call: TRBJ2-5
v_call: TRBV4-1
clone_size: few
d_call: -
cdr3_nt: TGCGCCAGCAGCCAAGATCAAGGGAACAGAGAGACCCAGTACTTC
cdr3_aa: CASSQDQGNRETQYF

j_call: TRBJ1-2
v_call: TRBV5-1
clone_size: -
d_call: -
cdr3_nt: TGCGCCAGCAGCTTGGATCCACAGGGAATCTATGGCTACACCTTC
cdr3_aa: CASSLDPQGIYGYTF

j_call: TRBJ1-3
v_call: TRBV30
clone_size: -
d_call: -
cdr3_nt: TGTGCCTGGATCAAGGGGAGCTCTGGAAACACCATATATTTT
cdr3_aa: CAWIKGSSGNTIYF

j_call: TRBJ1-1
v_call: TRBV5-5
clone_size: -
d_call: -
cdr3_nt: TGTGCCAGCAGCCCCACCACAAACACTGAAGCTTTCTTT
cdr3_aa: CASSPTTNTEAFF

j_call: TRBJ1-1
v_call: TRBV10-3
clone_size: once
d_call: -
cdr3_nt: TGTGCCATCAAACCCCCGGGGGGGAAAGATTGGACTGAAGCTTTCTTT
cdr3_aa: CAIKPPGGKDWTEAFF

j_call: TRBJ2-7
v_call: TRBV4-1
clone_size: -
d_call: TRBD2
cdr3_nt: TGCGCCAGCAGCCAAGAGGGGCGGGGGGCCGACGAGCAGTACTTC
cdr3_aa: CASSQEGRGADEQYF

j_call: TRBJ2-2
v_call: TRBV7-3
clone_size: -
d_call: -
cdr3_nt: TGTGCCAGCAGCCGCTCAAACACCGGGGAGCTGTTTTTT
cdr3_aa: CASSRSNTGELFF

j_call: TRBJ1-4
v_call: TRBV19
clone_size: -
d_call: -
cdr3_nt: TGTGCCAGTAGTATTCCAAGGGAAGGTGAAAAACTGTTTTTT
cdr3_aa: CASSIPREGEKLFF

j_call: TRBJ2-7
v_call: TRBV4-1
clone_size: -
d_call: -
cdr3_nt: TGCGCCAGCAGCCGCACAACCTCCTACGAGCAGTACTTC
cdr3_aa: CASSRTTSYEQYF

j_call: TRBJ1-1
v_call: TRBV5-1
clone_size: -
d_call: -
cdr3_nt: TGCGCCAGCAGCTTGGATAGCATGAACACTGAAGCTTTCTTT
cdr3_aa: CASSLDSMNTEAFF

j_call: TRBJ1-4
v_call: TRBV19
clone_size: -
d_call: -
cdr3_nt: TGTGCCAGTAGTCCGCGACAGACGTCGTTTGAAAAACTGTTTTTT
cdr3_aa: CASSPRQTSFEKLFF

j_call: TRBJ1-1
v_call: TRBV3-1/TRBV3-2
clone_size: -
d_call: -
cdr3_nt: TGTGCCAGCAGCCAACGGCAGAACACTGAAGCTTTCTTT
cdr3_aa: CASSQRQNTEAFF

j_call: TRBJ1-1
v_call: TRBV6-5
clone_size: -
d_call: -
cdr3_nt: TGTGCCAGCAGTTACTCAGCAGGGATCCAGACAACTGAAGCTTTCTTT
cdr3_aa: CASSYSAGIQTTEAFF

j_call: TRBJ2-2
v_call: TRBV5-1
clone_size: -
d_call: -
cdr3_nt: TGCGCCAGCAGCTTGACAAGGAACACCGGGGAGCTGTTTTTT
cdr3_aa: CASSLTRNTGELFF